This T cell receptor beta chain was observed in a study of shared clonotypes between healthy human individuals. General study findings and limits: A reduction in generation probabilities was seen for non-shared clonotypes relative to those shared by all four donors. Among the subsets, naive ones generally showed larger estimated richness than memory ones.

For this clone: Its antigen is as yet unknown. Within the sample, other DNA sequences also encode this same CDR3.

Germline V gives CDR1 SGHNT, CDR2 YYREEE (reference sequence). V was pared by 2 bases and J by 4 bases, with 7 bases between. The CDR3 sequence is 13 residues long. Using immunoSEQ multiplex PCR, the repertoire was profiled, and TCRdb retains in-frame clones only, with some absent. The sample has 1,500,000 or so clones; 98% to 99% are singletons. This receptor was taken from a man aged 30 to 45 in good health. V gene TRBV5-4 combines with J gene TRBJ1-3; D ambiguous. The specimen was naive CD4+ T cells sorted from blood. Subset noted: CD45RA+ positively selected. CDR3 sequence: CASSLGQGNTIYF. The CDR3 DNA follows: TGTGCCAGCAGCTTAGGGCAGGGAAACACCATATATTTT.